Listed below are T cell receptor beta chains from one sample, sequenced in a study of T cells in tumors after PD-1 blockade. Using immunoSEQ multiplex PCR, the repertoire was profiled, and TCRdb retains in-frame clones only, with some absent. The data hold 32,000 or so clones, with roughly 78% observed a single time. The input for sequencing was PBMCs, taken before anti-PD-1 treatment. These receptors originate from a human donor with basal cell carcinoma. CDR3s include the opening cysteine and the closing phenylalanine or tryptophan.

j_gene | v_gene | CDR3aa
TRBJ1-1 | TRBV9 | CASTPGTGVSGTEAFF
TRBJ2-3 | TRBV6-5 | CASSYSKGTDTQYF
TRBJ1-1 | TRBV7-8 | CASSLQGVTEAFF
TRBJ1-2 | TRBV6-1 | CASSEWTPPETNYGYTF
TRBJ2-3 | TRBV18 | CASSPPAGGEDTQYF
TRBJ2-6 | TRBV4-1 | CASSQGLAGVSGANVLTF
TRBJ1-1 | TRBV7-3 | CASSFNEDTEAFF
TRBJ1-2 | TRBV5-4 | CASSLQGVIGYTF
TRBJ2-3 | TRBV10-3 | CAIRPEGTGTDTQYF
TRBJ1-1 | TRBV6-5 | CASSPLNTEAFF
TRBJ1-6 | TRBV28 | CASSLGDTGNSPLHF
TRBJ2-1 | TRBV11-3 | CASSLKGTSGINEQFF
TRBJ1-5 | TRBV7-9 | CASSLGDREDQPQHF
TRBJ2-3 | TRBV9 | CASSVGGRHLDTQYF
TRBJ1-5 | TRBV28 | CASRLPTGKGLGQPQHF
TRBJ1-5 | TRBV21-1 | CASNLGSGQPQHF
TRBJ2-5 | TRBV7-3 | CASSPSGPRETQYF
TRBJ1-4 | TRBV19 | CASTYTETGNEKLFF
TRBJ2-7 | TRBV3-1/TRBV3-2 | CASSQVSAEQYF
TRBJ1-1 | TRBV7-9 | CASSLELLSLNTEAFF
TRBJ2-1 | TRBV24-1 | CATRGTSGNNEQFF
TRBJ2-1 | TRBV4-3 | CASSHLAESSYNEQFF
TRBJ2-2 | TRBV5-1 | CASSLDPVPSTGELFF
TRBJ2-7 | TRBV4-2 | CASSLSSYEQYF
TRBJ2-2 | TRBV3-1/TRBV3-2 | CASSQVLGRGELFF
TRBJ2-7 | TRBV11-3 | CASSLAGQKYEQYF
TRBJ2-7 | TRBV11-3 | CASSSYRDKLYEQYF
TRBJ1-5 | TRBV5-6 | CASSNRQGKASNQPQHF
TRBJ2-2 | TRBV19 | CASSIRAGYGGELFF
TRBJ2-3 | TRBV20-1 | CSATDYIRGTDTQYF
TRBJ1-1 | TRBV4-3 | CASSQDRRASTEAFF
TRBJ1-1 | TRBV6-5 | CASRGHQRSTEAFF
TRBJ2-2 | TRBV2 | CASSGPRTGTGELFF
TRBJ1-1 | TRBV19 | CASSSTMNTEAFF
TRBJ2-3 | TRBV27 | CASSFRPHASTDTQYF
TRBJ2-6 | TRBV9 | CASSPPMSSGANVLTF
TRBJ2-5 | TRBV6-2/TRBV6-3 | CASSYTRTGAETQYF
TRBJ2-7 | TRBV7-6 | CASSLDPAGAGEQYF
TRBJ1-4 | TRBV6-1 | CASSEIQNRVEKLFF
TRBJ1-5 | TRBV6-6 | CASSLDNQPQHF